These T cell receptor beta chains were read from a single sample in a study of T cells in Graves' hyperthyroidism and ophthalmopathy. Via MiXCR, TCRdb re-called the multiplex PCR reads, giving one row per CDR3 protein. The sample has about 350,000 distinct CDR3 sequences, roughly a sixth seen once; the top ten hold around 35%. Sequenced input: blood. These receptor sequences come from a woman between 25 and 40 years old with Graves' hyperthyroidism that later progressed to Graves' ophthalmopathy. CDR3s include the opening cysteine and the closing phenylalanine or tryptophan. A D gene is named only where the DNA matches it firmly. For some rows the clone size is stated as once, few or many, or as a class when expanded; others skip it.

V gene	J gene	D gene	clone size	CDR3 protein	CDR3 DNA
TRBV29-1	TRBJ2-5	NA	many	CSVRSLETQYF	TGCAGCGTCCGAAGTCTGGAGACCCAGTACTTC
TRBV12-3/TRBV12-4	TRBJ2-3	TRBD1	many	CASRSGTGWPGSTDTQYF	TGTGCCAGCAGGTCCGGGACAGGGTGGCCGGGAAGCACAGATACGCAGTATTTT
TRBV19	TRBJ2-4	NA	NA	CASSPVRAQLAKNIQYF	TGTGCCAGTAGTCCCGTGAGGGCACAACTAGCCAAAAACATTCAGTACTTC
TRBV20-1	TRBJ2-1	NA	NA	CSANFVHNEQFF	TGCAGTGCCAACTTTGTACACAATGAGCAGTTCTTC
TRBV10-3	TRBJ2-7	NA	NA	CAISGEGEQYF	TGTGCCATCAGCGGTGAAGGCGAGCAGTACTTC
TRBV14	TRBJ2-7	NA	few	CASSREDGAYEQYF	TGTGCCAGCAGCCGAGAGGACGGAGCCTACGAGCAGTACTTC
TRBV11-2	TRBJ2-7	NA	NA	CASSLPSFEQYF	TGTGCCAGCAGCTTACCGTCTTTCGAGCAGTACTTC
TRBV20-1	TRBJ2-7	TRBD2	many	CSARDGLAAPYEQYF	TGCAGTGCTAGAGACGGACTAGCGGCCCCCTACGAGCAGTACTTC
TRBV2	TRBJ2-3	NA	many	CASSDEVWDTQYF	TGTGCCAGCAGTGACGAGGTGTGGGATACGCAGTATTTT
TRBV6-2/TRBV6-3	TRBJ1-2	NA	NA	CASTKPGRAYGYTF	TGTGCCAGCACCAAACCGGGCAGGGCGTATGGCTACACCTTC
TRBV12-3/TRBV12-4	TRBJ2-1	TRBD2	many	CASRQHLAASSYNEQFF	TGTGCCAGCAGGCAACATCTAGCGGCAAGCTCCTACAATGAGCAGTTCTTC
TRBV28	TRBJ2-5	NA	many	CASSLLERETQYF	TGTGCCAGCAGTTTATTGGAGCGAGAGACCCAGTACTTC
TRBV15	TRBJ2-1	NA	NA	CATREWDENYNEQLF	TGTGCCACCAGGGAATGGGATGAGAATTACAATGAGCAGCTCTTC
TRBV27	TRBJ2-2	NA	many	CASSWGAHNTGELFF	TGTGCCAGCAGTTGGGGGGCCCATAACACCGGGGAGCTGTTTTTT
TRBV2	TRBJ1-5	NA	many	CASSEPTTSNQPQHF	TGTGCCAGCAGCGAACCCACGACTTCAAATCAGCCCCAGCATTTT
TRBV5-1	TRBJ2-3	NA	many	CASSLATASRTITDTQYF	TGCGCCAGCAGCTTGGCCACGGCTAGCCGAACCATCACAGATACGCAGTATTTT
TRBV9	TRBJ2-1	NA	many	CASSVGGGKGNEQFF	TGTGCCAGCAGCGTAGGAGGCGGGAAGGGCAATGAGCAGTTCTTC
TRBV27	TRBJ1-6	NA	many	CASRDSSYNSPLHF	TGTGCCAGCAGAGACAGCTCCTATAATTCACCCCTCCACTTT
TRBV5-1	TRBJ2-1	NA	NA	CAGSWGGGSYNEQFF	TGCGCCGGCAGCTGGGGGGGCGGGAGTTACAATGAGCAGTTCTTC
TRBV27	TRBJ1-6	TRBD1	many	CASRRTGTVSPLHF	TGTGCCAGCCGCCGGACAGGGACGGTCTCACCCCTCCACTTT
TRBV6-5	TRBJ2-2	NA	many	CASSYSRASTGELFF	TGTGCCAGCAGTTACAGTAGGGCTAGTACCGGGGAGCTGTTTTTT
TRBV27	TRBJ2-7	TRBD2	few	CASTPGSGSHYNEQYF	TGTGCCAGCACCCCGGGCAGCGGGAGTCACTACAATGAGCAGTACTTC
TRBV6-2/TRBV6-3	TRBJ1-3	NA	few	CASRRRGTSGNTIYF	TGTGCCAGCAGGCGGCGGGGGACGTCTGGAAACACCATATATTTT
TRBV12-3/TRBV12-4	TRBJ1-1	NA	many	CASSLNSGPTEAFF	TGTGCCAGCAGTTTGAACAGTGGTCCCACTGAAGCTTTCTTT
TRBV24-1	TRBJ2-1	TRBD1	few	CATSDYLGQGGHEQFF	TGTGCCACCAGTGATTACCTGGGACAGGGCGGCCATGAGCAGTTCTTC
TRBV12-3/TRBV12-4	TRBJ2-2	NA	many	CASSFGMSGELFF	TGTGCCAGCAGTTTCGGGATGTCCGGGGAGCTGTTTTTT
TRBV28	TRBJ1-1	NA	few	CASTVIGGTEAFF	TGTGCCAGCACCGTGATAGGGGGCACTGAAGCTTTCTTT
TRBV10-3	TRBJ2-2	TRBD1	few	CAISSPGTGVNGELFF	TGTGCCATCAGTTCCCCCGGGACAGGGGTGAACGGGGAGCTGTTTTTT
TRBV20-1	TRBJ1-2	NA	many	CSARDSSAITIYGYTF	TGCAGTGCTAGAGATAGCAGCGCGATAACTATCTATGGCTACACCTTC
TRBV30	TRBJ2-5	NA	few	CAWVGGAGETQYF	TGTGCCTGGGTAGGGGGGGCCGGGGAGACCCAGTACTTC
TRBV9	TRBJ2-2	NA	NA	CASSVTFAAANTGELFF	TGTGCCAGCAGCGTGACCTTTGCCGCAGCGAACACCGGGGAGCTGTTTTTT
TRBV10-3	TRBJ2-2	TRBD1	NA	CASQGAGTGELFF	TGTGCCTCGCAGGGGGCGGGCACCGGGGAGCTGTTTTTT